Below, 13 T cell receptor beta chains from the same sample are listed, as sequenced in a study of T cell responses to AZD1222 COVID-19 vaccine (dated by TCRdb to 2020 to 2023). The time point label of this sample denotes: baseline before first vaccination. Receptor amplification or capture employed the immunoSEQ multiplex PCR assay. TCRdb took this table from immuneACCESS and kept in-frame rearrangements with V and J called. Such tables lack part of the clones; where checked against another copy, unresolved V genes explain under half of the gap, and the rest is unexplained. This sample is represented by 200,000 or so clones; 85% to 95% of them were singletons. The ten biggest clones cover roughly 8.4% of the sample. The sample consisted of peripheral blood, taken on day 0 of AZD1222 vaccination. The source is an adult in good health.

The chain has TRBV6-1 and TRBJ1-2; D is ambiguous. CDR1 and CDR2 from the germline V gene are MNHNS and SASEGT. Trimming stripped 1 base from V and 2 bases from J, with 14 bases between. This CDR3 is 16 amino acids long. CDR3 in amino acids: CASSEVIPTRNYGYTF. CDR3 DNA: TGTGCCAGCAGTGAAGTTATCCCGACACGAAACTATGGCTACACCTTC.

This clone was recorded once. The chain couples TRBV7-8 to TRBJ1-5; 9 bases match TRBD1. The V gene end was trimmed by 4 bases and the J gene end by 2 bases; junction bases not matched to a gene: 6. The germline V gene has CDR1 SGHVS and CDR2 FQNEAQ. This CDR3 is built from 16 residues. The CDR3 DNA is TGTGCCAGCAGCTCTACAGGGGGCGCCGGCAATCAGCCCCAGCATTTT. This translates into CASSSTGGAGNQPQHF.

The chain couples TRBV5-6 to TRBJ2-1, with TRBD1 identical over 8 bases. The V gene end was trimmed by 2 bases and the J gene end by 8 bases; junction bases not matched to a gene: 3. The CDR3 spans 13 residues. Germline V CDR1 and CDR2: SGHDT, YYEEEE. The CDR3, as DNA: TGTGCCAGCAGCTTTCAGGGGGCGGATGAGCAGTTCTTC. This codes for CASSFQGADEQFF.

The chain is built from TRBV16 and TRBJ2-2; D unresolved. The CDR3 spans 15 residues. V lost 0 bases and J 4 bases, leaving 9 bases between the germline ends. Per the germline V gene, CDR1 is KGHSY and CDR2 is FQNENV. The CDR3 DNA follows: TGTGCCAGCAGCCAATCGGCGAGTGTCACCGGGGAGCTGTTTTTT. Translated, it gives CASSQSASVTGELFF.

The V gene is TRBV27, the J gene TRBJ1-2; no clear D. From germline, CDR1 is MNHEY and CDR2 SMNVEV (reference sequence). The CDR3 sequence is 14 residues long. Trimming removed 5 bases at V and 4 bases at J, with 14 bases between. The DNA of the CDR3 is TGTGCCAGCAGTCCTCTCCTGGGCGCCTATGGCTACACCTTC. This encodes CASSPLLGAYGYTF.

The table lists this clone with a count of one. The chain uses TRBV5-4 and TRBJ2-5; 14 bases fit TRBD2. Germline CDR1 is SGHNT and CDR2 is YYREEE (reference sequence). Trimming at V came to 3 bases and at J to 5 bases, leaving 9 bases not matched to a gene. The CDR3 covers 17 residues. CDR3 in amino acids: CASSSPGLAGVRETQYF. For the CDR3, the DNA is TGTGCCAGCAGCTCGCCGGGACTAGCGGGAGTCCGGGAGACCCAGTACTTC.

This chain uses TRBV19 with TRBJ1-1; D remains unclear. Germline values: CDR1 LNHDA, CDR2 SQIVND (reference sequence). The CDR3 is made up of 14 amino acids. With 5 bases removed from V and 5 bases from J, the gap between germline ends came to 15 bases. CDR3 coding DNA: TGTGCCAGTAGTTTCCTGTCCCCTAATACTGAAGCTTTCTTT. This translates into CASSFLSPNTEAFF.

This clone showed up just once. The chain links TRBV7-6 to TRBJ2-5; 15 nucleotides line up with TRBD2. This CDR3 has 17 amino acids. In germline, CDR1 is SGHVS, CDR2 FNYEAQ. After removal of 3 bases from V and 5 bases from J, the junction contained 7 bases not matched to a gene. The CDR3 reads CASSLAGTSGRHETQYF. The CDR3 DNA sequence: TGTGCCAGCAGCTTGGCCGGGACTAGCGGGAGGCACGAGACCCAGTACTTC.

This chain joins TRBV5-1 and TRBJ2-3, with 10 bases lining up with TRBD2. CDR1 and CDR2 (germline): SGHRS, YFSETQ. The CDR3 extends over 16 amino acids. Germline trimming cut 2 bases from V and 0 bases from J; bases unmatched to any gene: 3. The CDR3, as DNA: TGCGCCAGCAGCTTACCGACTAGCGGGAGCACAGATACGCAGTATTTT. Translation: CASSLPTSGSTDTQYF.

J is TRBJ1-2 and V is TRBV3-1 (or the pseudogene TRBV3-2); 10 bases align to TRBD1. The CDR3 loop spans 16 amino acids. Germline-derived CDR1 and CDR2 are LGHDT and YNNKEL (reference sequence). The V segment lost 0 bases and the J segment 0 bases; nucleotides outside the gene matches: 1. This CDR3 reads CASSQEGTGANYGYTF. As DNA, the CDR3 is TGTGCCAGCAGCCAAGAAGGGACAGGGGCTAACTATGGCTACACCTTC.

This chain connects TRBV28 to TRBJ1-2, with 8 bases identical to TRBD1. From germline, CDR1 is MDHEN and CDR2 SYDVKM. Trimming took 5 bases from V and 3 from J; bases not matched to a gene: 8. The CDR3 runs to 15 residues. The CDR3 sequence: CASSQGRTGYYGYTF. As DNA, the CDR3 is TGTGCCAGCAGTCAGGGGCGGACAGGGTACTATGGCTACACCTTC.

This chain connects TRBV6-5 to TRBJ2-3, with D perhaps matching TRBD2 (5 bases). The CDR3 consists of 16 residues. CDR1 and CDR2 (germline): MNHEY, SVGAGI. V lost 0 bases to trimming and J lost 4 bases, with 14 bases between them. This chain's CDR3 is CASSYSGGSWADTQYF. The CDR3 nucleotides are TGTGCCAGCAGTTACTCAGGCGGGTCGTGGGCAGATACGCAGTATTTT.

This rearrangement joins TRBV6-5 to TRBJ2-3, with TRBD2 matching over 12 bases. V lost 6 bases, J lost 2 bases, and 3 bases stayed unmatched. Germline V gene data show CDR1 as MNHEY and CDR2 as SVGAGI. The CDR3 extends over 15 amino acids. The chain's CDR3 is CASSWTSGNTDTQYF. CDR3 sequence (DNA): TGTGCCAGCAGCTGGACTAGCGGGAACACAGATACGCAGTATTTT.